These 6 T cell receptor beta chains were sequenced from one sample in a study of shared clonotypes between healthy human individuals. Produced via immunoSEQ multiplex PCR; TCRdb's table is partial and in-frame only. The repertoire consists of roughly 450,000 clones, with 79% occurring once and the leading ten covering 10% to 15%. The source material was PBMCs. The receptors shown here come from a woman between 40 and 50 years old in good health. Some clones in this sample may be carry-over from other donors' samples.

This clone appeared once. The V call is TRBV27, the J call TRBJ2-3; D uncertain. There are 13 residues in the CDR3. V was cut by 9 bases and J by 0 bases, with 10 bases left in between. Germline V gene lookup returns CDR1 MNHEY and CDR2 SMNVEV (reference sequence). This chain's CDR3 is CARESSSTDTQYF. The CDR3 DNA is TGTGCCAGAGAGTCCTCTAGCACAGATACGCAGTATTTT.

The CDR3 coding sequence is TGTGCCAGCGCCGGACTAGCGGGAGGCAATGAGCAGTTCTTC. It specifies CASAGLAGGNEQFF. V gene TRBV6-4 combines with J gene TRBJ2-1; the match to TRBD2 covers 14 bases. This CDR3 is built from 14 residues. Per germline, CDR1 MRHNA and CDR2 SNTAGT. The ends lost 8 bases at V and 6 bases at J; junction bases unmatched: 3.

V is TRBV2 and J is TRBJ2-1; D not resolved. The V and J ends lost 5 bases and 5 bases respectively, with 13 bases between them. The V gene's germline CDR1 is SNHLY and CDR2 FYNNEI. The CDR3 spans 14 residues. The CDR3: CASSPTIRHNEQFF. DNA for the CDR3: TGTGCCAGCAGTCCCACCATAAGACACAATGAGCAGTTCTTC.

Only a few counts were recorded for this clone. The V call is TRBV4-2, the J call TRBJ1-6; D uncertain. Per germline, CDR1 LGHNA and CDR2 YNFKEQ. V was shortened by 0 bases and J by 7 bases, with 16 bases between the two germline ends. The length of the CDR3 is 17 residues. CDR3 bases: TGTGCCAGCAGCCAAGATTTAGTGTTGAGCCGCAATTCACCCCTCCACTTT. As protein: CASSQDLVLSRNSPLHF.

CDR3 protein: CASRGTVGEETQYF. CDR3 nucleotide sequence: TGTGCCAGCAGGGGGACAGTAGGCGAAGAGACCCAGTACTTC. The V call is TRBV6-5, the J call TRBJ2-5; 7 bases match TRBD1. The CDR3 runs 14 residues. From germline, CDR1 is MNHEY and CDR2 SVGAGI. The ends lost 6 bases at V and 3 bases at J; junction bases unmatched: 7.

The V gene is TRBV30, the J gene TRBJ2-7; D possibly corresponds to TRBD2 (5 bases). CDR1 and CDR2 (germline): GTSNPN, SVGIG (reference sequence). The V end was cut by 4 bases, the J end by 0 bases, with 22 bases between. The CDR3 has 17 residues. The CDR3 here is CAWTGKGGTSRSYEQYF. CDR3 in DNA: TGTGCCTGGACGGGAAAGGGCGGCACGAGTCGCTCCTACGAGCAGTACTTC.